The T cell receptor beta chain described here comes from a study of CD8 T cells in Susac syndrome. Sequencing of TCR beta was performed on blood CD8+ T cells and on blood CD4+ T cells. Random hexamers served to reverse transcribe about 0.5 to 1 ug RNA. TCRdb called the immunoSEQ multiplex PCR reads again in MiXCR, with one record for every CDR3 protein. This table has some 240,000 distinct CDR3 sequences, about 95% appearing once. The sample comprised CD4+ T cells from PBMCs. The receptor's source is a human donor with Susac syndrome.

The CDR3 nucleotides read TGCAGCGTTACGGGCGGCCTCGAGCAGTACTTC. It encodes CSVTGGLEQYF. This chain uses TRBV29-1 with TRBJ2-7; D unclear. This CDR3 region has 11 residues. Trimming removed 5 bases from V and 6 bases from J, with 11 bases in between. CDR1 is SQVTM and CDR2 is ANQGSEA in the germline V gene.